What follows are 17 T cell receptor beta chains derived from one specimen sequenced in a study of T cell clones after liver transplantation. Produced via immunoSEQ multiplex PCR; TCRdb's table is partial and in-frame only. The sample records about 120,000 clones, 90% being singletons. Source: CD4+ T cells from blood, taken 12 months after liver transplant. The receptors come from a human patient who received a liver transplant. Some of the T cells might come from the graft donor.

The chain's CDR3 is CATSPTNDHEQFF. In DNA form, the CDR3 reads TGTGCCACCAGCCCTACAAATGACCATGAGCAGTTCTTC. V usage is TRBV15 and J usage is TRBJ2-1; D not resolved. Between the trimmed V and J ends, which lost 5 bases and 8 bases, there was a span of 13 bases. Germline V gene data show CDR1 as LNHNV and CDR2 as YYDKDF (reference sequence). This CDR3 spans 13 amino acids.

This clone turned up a few times. This chain uses TRBV4-2 with TRBJ2-1; D call uncertain. CDR1 is LGHNA and CDR2 is YNFKEQ in the germline V gene. Trimming removed 1 base at V and 7 bases at J, with 14 bases between. The CDR3 loop spans 15 amino acids. The CDR3 loop is CASSQVDLTGNEQFF. The CDR3 DNA reads TGTGCCAGCAGCCAAGTCGATCTCACGGGTAATGAGCAGTTCTTC.

This clone was counted once. The rearrangement links TRBV5-6 to TRBJ1-3; the D is unclear. The CDR3 has 14 residues. The V and J ends lost 3 bases and 1 base respectively, with 8 bases between them. Germline CDR1 and CDR2: SGHDT and YYEEEE. DNA of the CDR3: TGTGCCAGCAGCTGGTGGGGATCTGGAAACACCATATATTTT. Its protein is CASSWWGSGNTIYF. The full variable domain, completed using reference TRBV5-6 and TRBJ1-3, is DAGVTQSPTHLIKTRGQQVTLRCSPKSGHDTVSWYQQALGQGPQFIFQYYEEEERQRGNFPDRFSGHQFPNYSSELNVNALLLGDSALYLCASSWWGSGNTIYFGEGSWLTVV.

A remark on this clone: The same CDR3 also results from other DNA sequences found in this sample. This rearrangement joins TRBV11-3 to TRBJ2-6; D not certain. Per germline, CDR1 SGHNT and CDR2 YENEEA. This CDR3 region has 15 residues. Trimming pared 1 base from V and 2 bases from J, leaving 6 bases between. CDR3 coding DNA: TGTGCCAGCAGCTTAGTAGGAGCTGGGGCCAACGTCCTGACTTTC. The encoded protein is CASSLVGAGANVLTF.

V gene TRBV2 combines with J gene TRBJ2-1, with 14 positions matching TRBD2. The germline CDR1 and CDR2 sequences are SNHLY and FYNNEI. The CDR3 is made up of 17 amino acids. Germline trimming cut 6 bases from V and 6 bases from J; bases unmatched to any gene: 10. The CDR3 bases are TGTGCCAGCAGCAGGGAGGGGACTAGCGGGAGTCCCAATGAGCAGTTCTTC. Translation: CASSREGTSGSPNEQFF.

The DNA of the CDR3 is TGTGCCAGCAGTGAAGCCCCGGGAGGCCCCTCTGGAAACACCATATATTTT. This gives the protein CASSEAPGGPSGNTIYF. V usage is TRBV6-1 and J usage is TRBJ1-3, with D hard to call. The CDR3 runs to 17 residues. V dropped 0 bases and J dropped 0 bases, with 12 bases sitting between them. The germline V gene encodes CDR1 MNHNS and CDR2 SASEGT.

This chain links TRBV6-1 with TRBJ2-3, with D perhaps matching TRBD2 (5 bases). Germline V gives CDR1 MNHNS, CDR2 SASEGT. Trimming left V 6 bases short and J 1 base short, with 11 bases between. This CDR3 is built from 14 residues. CDR3 residues: CASRAGPRTDTQYF. For the CDR3, the DNA is TGTGCCAGCAGGGCGGGCCCACGCACAGATACGCAGTATTTT.

The chain carries TRBV10-1 and TRBJ2-3, with 11 bases that match TRBD2. Germline V gives CDR1 WNHNN, CDR2 SYGVQD (reference sequence). J was trimmed by 8 bases and V by 10 bases; bases with no gene match: 11. The CDR3 sequence is 14 residues long. The CDR3 coding sequence is TGCGCCACCCGACTAGCGGGGCCCGGGGGTACGCAGTATTTT. This gives the protein CATRLAGPGGTQYF.

The chain carries TRBV5-4 and TRBJ2-1; the D gene is possibly TRBD2 (6 bases). Trimming left V 4 bases short and J 0 bases short, with 14 bases between. The CDR3 consists of 16 residues. Germline loops: CDR1 SGHNT, CDR2 YYREEE (reference sequence). The CDR3 DNA follows: TGTGCCAGCAGCCAGGGCGGGGCAAGCTCCTACAATGAGCAGTTCTTC. It yields the protein CASSQGGASSYNEQFF.

The chain employs TRBV7-2 and TRBJ2-1; TRBD2 matches at 11 bases. The J segment lost 7 bases and the V segment lost 4 bases, leaving 12 bases of the junction unmatched. CDR1 is SGHTA, CDR2 FQGNSA, per germline. The CDR3 is made up of 17 amino acids. The CDR3 DNA sequence: TGTGCCAGCAGCTCCCAGCTCCGACTAGCGGGAACGAATGAGCAGTTCTTC. This sequence encodes CASSSQLRLAGTNEQFF. Based on the CDR3 plus reference TRBV7-2 and TRBJ2-1, the full variable domain is GAGVSQSPSNKVTEKGKDVELRCDPISGHTALYWYRQSLGQGLEFLIYFQGNSAPDKSGLPSDRFSAERTGGSVSTLTIQRTQQEDSAVYLCASSSQLRLAGTNEQFFGPGTRLTVL.

This chain links TRBV11-2 with TRBJ2-1; 11 bases line up with TRBD2. V shed 5 bases and J 9 bases; nucleotides not matched to a gene: 18. The germline gives CDR1 SGHAT, CDR2 FQNNGV. This CDR3 contains 18 residues. In DNA, the CDR3 is TGTGCCAGCAGCCGTATCCAGGGGGCACTAGCGGGAGTCGGTGAGCAGTTCTTC. It is translated as CASSRIQGALAGVGEQFF.

The chain uses TRBV21-1 and TRBJ2-7; the table's D gene call, TRBD1, was not cross checked with the DNA. TRBV21-1 represents a pseudogene. The CDR3 has 13 residues. Written as DNA, the CDR3 is TGTGCCAGCAGCAAAAACAGGGGGTACGAGCAGTACTTC. Protein sequence: CASSKNRGYEQYF.

The rearrangement links TRBV4-1 to TRBJ2-1; the match to TRBD2 covers 13 bases. CDR1 MGHRA and CDR2 YSYEKL come from the germline V gene. The CDR3 sequence is 16 residues long. J gave up 8 bases and V 4 bases, and 8 bases lay outside the gene matches. CDR3 DNA: TGCGCCAGCAGCCGGGAACTAGCGGGAGGGGAGGATGAGCAGTTCTTC. Amino acids: CASSRELAGGEDEQFF.

The sample holds a few counts of this clone. The rearrangement joins TRBV5-4 to TRBJ1-2; possible D gene TRBD1, 6 bases. V lost 0 bases and J lost 8, with 14 bases in between. The CDR3 consists of 14 residues. Germline V gene sequence: CDR1 SGHNT, CDR2 YYREEE (reference sequence). Here the CDR3 DNA reads TGTGCCAGCAGCTTGGGGGCAGGGGCGGGAGGCTACACCTTC. Amino acids: CASSLGAGAGGYTF.

The chain recombines TRBV6-5 with TRBJ1-1; possible D gene TRBD1, 5 bases. The CDR3 extends over 13 amino acids. V was clipped by 5 bases and J by 4 bases, with 11 bases between them. CDR1 and CDR2 (germline): MNHEY, SVGAGI. CDR3 amino acids: CASSTRGGTEAFF. Here the CDR3 DNA reads TGTGCCAGCAGTACCCGTGGGGGCACTGAAGCTTTCTTT.

The rearrangement joins TRBV7-8 to TRBJ1-4; D not resolved. The ends were cut back, 3 bases at V and 1 base at J, with 6 bases in the middle. The CDR3 contains 14 residues. Per the germline V gene, CDR1 is SGHVS and CDR2 is FQNEAQ. In nucleotides, the CDR3 is TGTGCCAGCAGCTTCAGCCGAACTAATGAAAAACTGTTTTTT. Its translation is CASSFSRTNEKLFF.

The chain links TRBV10-1 to TRBJ2-1, with TRBD2 as a possible D gene (5 bases). Germline V CDR1 and CDR2: WNHNN, SYGVQD (reference sequence). V lost 0 bases to trimming and J lost 12 bases, with 9 bases between them. This CDR3 is 12 amino acids long. The CDR3 nucleotides are TGCGCCAGCAGTGAGTCGGACCGGGGGCAGTTCTTC. Translating it yields CASSESDRGQFF.